Listed below are T cell receptor beta chains from one sample, sequenced in a study of blood T cell repertoires in COVID-19. TCRdb's table, derived via immunoSEQ multiplex PCR, lists solely in-frame clones and lacks some. The table has 220,000 or so clones, roughly nine tenths seen once. Sequencing was performed on peripheral blood. These receptors originate from a man aged 55 to 69 with COVID-19, enrolled during active disease. The CDR3 runs from the conserved cysteine through the conserved F or W. Each record gives: V gene, D gene, J gene, clone size, CDR3 protein, CDR3 DNA. The D gene is left open where the match is weak. Clone size appears in some rows only: once, few, many, or a class for an expanded clone.

v_gene: TRBV7-7
d_gene: TRBD2
j_gene: TRBJ2-5
abundance: -
CDR3aa: CASSLGRLAGGPGETQYF
CDR3nt: TGTGCTAGCAGCTTAGGTCGGCTAGCGGGGGGGCCCGGGGAGACCCAGTACTTC

v_gene: TRBV28
d_gene: -
j_gene: TRBJ2-2
abundance: -
CDR3aa: CASSPPRAPTGELFF
CDR3nt: TGTGCCAGCAGCCCCCCCAGGGCGCCCACCGGGGAGCTGTTTTTT

v_gene: TRBV5-1
d_gene: -
j_gene: TRBJ2-3
abundance: -
CDR3aa: CASSRLPTTTDTQYF
CDR3nt: TGCGCCAGCAGTCGGTTGCCCACCACGACAGATACGCAGTATTTT

v_gene: TRBV4-1
d_gene: TRBD1
j_gene: TRBJ1-4
abundance: once
CDR3aa: CASSQGKGGTGEEKLFF
CDR3nt: TGCGCCAGCAGCCAAGGGAAGGGCGGGACAGGGGAAGAAAAACTGTTTTTT

v_gene: TRBV19
d_gene: TRBD2
j_gene: TRBJ2-3
abundance: -
CDR3aa: CASRREGPDTQYF
CDR3nt: TGTGCCAGTAGACGGGAGGGCCCCGATACGCAGTATTTT

v_gene: TRBV4-1
d_gene: TRBD2
j_gene: TRBJ2-3
abundance: -
CDR3aa: CASSREGRDDDTQYF
CDR3nt: TGCGCCAGCAGCCGGGAGGGCAGGGACGACGATACGCAGTATTTT

v_gene: TRBV7-9
d_gene: -
j_gene: TRBJ1-3
abundance: -
CDR3aa: CASSLEAGGNTIYF
CDR3nt: TGTGCCAGCAGCTTAGAGGCAGGGGGAAACACCATATATTTT

v_gene: TRBV4-3
d_gene: TRBD2
j_gene: TRBJ2-3
abundance: few
CDR3aa: CASSQDFRPSGRPDTQYF
CDR3nt: TGCGCCAGCAGCCAAGATTTTCGGCCTAGCGGGAGGCCAGATACGCAGTATTTT

v_gene: TRBV4-3
d_gene: TRBD2
j_gene: TRBJ2-1
abundance: once
CDR3aa: CASRPGLGGNEQFF
CDR3nt: TGCGCCAGCAGACCGGGACTAGGAGGCAATGAGCAGTTCTTC

v_gene: TRBV30
d_gene: -
j_gene: TRBJ1-2
abundance: -
CDR3aa: CAWRLRGGGYTF
CDR3nt: TGTGCCTGGAGGTTACGGGGAGGTGGCTACACCTTC

v_gene: TRBV12-3/TRBV12-4
d_gene: -
j_gene: TRBJ1-1
abundance: -
CDR3aa: CASTKGGFDEAFF
CDR3nt: TGTGCCAGCACCAAGGGAGGGTTTGATGAAGCTTTCTTT

v_gene: TRBV10-3
d_gene: TRBD1
j_gene: TRBJ2-7
abundance: -
CDR3aa: CAIGRTGNEQYF
CDR3nt: TGTGCCATCGGTAGGACAGGGAACGAGCAGTACTTC

v_gene: TRBV11-1
d_gene: TRBD1
j_gene: TRBJ2-7
abundance: -
CDR3aa: CASSPRTGNYEQYF
CDR3nt: TGTGCCAGCAGCCCCCGGACAGGAAACTACGAGCAGTACTTC

v_gene: TRBV4-1
d_gene: TRBD1
j_gene: TRBJ1-3
abundance: -
CDR3aa: CASSPEGGNWDTIYF
CDR3nt: TGCGCCAGCAGCCCAGAAGGGGGCAATTGGGACACCATATATTTT

v_gene: TRBV5-6
d_gene: -
j_gene: TRBJ1-5
abundance: -
CDR3aa: CASSWAGATVSNQPQHF
CDR3nt: TGTGCCAGCAGTTGGGCAGGGGCTACCGTTAGCAATCAGCCCCAGCATTTT

v_gene: TRBV6-1
d_gene: -
j_gene: TRBJ2-2
abundance: -
CDR3aa: CASSVRRAESNTGELFF
CDR3nt: TGTGCCAGCAGTGTCCGGCGGGCAGAGAGTAACACCGGGGAGCTGTTTTTT

v_gene: TRBV7-2
d_gene: -
j_gene: TRBJ2-7
abundance: -
CDR3aa: CASARDNYEQYF
CDR3nt: TGTGCCAGTGCGCGGGATAACTACGAGCAGTACTTC

v_gene: TRBV23-1
d_gene: -
j_gene: TRBJ1-6
abundance: -
CDR3aa: CASTREEGRSNSPLHF
CDR3nt: TGCGCCAGCACTCGGGAGGAGGGAAGGTCTAATTCACCCCTCCACTTT

v_gene: TRBV3-1/TRBV3-2
d_gene: -
j_gene: TRBJ1-2
abundance: -
CDR3aa: CASSRTQYGYTF
CDR3nt: TGTGCCAGCAGCCGGACACAGTATGGCTACACCTTC

v_gene: TRBV29-1
d_gene: -
j_gene: TRBJ1-5
abundance: -
CDR3aa: CSVSLDRGMGYGNQPQHF
CDR3nt: TGCAGCGTTAGTTTAGATAGGGGGATGGGGTACGGCAATCAGCCCCAGCATTTT

v_gene: TRBV3-1/TRBV3-2
d_gene: TRBD1
j_gene: TRBJ1-2
abundance: -
CDR3aa: CASSPGTDNYGYTF
CDR3nt: TGTGCCAGCAGCCCCGGGACAGACAACTATGGCTACACCTTC

v_gene: TRBV7-2
d_gene: -
j_gene: TRBJ2-2
abundance: -
CDR3aa: CASSLGVGTTGELFF
CDR3nt: TGTGCCAGCAGCTTAGGGGTGGGCACTACCGGGGAGCTGTTTTTT

v_gene: TRBV7-9
d_gene: -
j_gene: TRBJ1-1
abundance: -
CDR3aa: CASSLALGSMNTEAFF
CDR3nt: TGTGCCAGCAGCTTAGCGCTAGGCAGCATGAACACTGAAGCTTTCTTT